This entry describes one TCR beta chain. Its antigen is as yet unknown. This sample stems from a study of cytomegalovirus exposure and HLA in healthy donors. The CDR3 has 16 amino acids. The V gene's germline CDR1 is SGHVS and CDR2 FNYEAQ. Trimming at V came to 5 bases and at J to 2 bases, leaving 4 bases not matched to a gene. The study ran its PCR with 60 Vbeta and 13 Jbeta primers. The table came from immunoSEQ multiplex PCR; TCRdb's copy has only in-frame clones and leaves some out. Among a few hundred thousand clones listed, about 90% were seen once. Study-wide points: Further analysis, carried out later, found HLA-associated TCR beta chains more clonally expanded than equally common other chains. The records held CMV serostatus as the only immune exposure information.

The source material was PBMCs. The sequence derives from a girl aged 2-10 years in good health and CMV-seronegative. The V gene is TRBV7-6, the J gene TRBJ2-3, with TRBD2 identical over 13 bases. Here the CDR3 DNA reads TGTGCCAGCAGCCCCGGACTAGCGGGGGTCACAGATACGCAGTATTTT. It translates to CASSPGLAGVTDTQYF.